This T cell receptor beta chain stems from a study of OX40 agonist ivuxolimab in advanced cancers. As for the study in general: The treatment was a fully human IgG2 OX40 agonist, ivuxolimab.

The length of the CDR3 is 14 residues. V lost 2 bases to trimming and J lost 2 bases; unmatched junction nucleotides: 3. CDR1 MDHEN and CDR2 SYDVKM come from the germline V gene. Sequencing used immunoSEQ multiplex PCR; TCRdb keeps in-frame clones, though not all of them. The repertoire has approximately 130,000 clones, about nine tenths of them found once; the top ten carry 0.9% to 1.2%. The receptor comes from an adult with an advanced solid tumor such as melanoma, head and neck, liver or kidney cancer. The genes are TRBV28 and TRBJ2-7; the match to TRBD1 covers 7 bases. The material was CD4+ or CD8+ T cells sorted from blood, obtained in a trial of the OX40 agonist ivuxolimab. The CDR3 here is CASSLLQGAYEQYF. The CDR3 coding sequence is TGTGCCAGCAGTTTACTCCAGGGGGCCTACGAGCAGTACTTC. Filled out from reference TRBV28 and TRBJ2-7, the complete variable domain reads DVKVTQSSRYLVKRTGEKVFLECVQDMDHENMFWYRQDPGLGLRLIYFSYDVKMKEKGDIPEGYSVSREKKERFSLILESASTNQTSMYLCASSLLQGAYEQYFGPGTRLTVT.